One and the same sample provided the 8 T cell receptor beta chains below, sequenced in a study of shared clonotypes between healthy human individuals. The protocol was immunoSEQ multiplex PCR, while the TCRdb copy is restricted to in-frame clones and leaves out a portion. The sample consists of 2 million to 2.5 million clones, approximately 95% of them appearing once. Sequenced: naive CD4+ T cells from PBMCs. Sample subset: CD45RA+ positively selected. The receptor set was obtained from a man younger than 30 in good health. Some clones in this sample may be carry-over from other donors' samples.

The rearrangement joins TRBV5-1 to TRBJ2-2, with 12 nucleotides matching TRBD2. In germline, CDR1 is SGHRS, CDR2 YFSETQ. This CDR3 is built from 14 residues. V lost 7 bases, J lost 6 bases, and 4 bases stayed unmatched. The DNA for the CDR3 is TGCGCCAGCCGACGACTAGCGGGAGCCGGGGAGCTGTTTTTT. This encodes CASRRLAGAGELFF.

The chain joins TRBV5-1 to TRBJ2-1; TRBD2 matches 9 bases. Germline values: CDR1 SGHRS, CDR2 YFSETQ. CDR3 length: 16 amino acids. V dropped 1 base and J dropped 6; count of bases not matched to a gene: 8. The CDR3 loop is CASSLPSSGGLNEQFF. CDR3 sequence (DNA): TGCGCCAGCAGCTTGCCTAGTAGCGGGGGCCTCAATGAGCAGTTCTTC.

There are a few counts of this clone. The CDR3, as DNA: TGTGCCAGCTCACCCCTGGAGCGCGGGGAAGCTTTCTTT. It yields the protein CASSPLERGEAFF. V gene TRBV18 combines with J gene TRBJ1-1; D gene unclear. V lost 3 bases, J lost 8 bases, and 13 bases lay in between. The CDR3 covers 13 residues. Germline CDR1 KGHSH, CDR2 LQKENI.

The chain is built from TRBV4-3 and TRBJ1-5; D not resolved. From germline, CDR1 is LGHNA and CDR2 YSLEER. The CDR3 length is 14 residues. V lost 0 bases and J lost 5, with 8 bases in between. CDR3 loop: CASSQDGSYQPQHF. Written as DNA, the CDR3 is TGCGCCAGCAGCCAAGATGGGAGCTATCAGCCCCAGCATTTT.

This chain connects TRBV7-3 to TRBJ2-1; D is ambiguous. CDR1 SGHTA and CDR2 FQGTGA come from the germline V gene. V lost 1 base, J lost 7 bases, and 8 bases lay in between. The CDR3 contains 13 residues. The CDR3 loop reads CASSLNVGNEQFF. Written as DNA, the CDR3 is TGTGCCAGCAGCTTAAACGTGGGGAATGAGCAGTTCTTC.

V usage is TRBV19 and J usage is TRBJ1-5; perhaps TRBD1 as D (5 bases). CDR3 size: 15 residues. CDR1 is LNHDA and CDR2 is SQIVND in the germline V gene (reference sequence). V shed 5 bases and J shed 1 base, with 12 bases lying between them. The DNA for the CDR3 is TGTGCCAGTAGTCAAGGGGCATTAAGCAATCAGCCCCAGCATTTT. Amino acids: CASSQGALSNQPQHF.

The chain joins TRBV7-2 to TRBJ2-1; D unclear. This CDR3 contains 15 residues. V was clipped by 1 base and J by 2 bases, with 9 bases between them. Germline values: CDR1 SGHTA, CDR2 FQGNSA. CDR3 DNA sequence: TGTGCCAGCAGCTTAGAGGCGGAAACCTACAATGAGCAGTTCTTC. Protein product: CASSLEAETYNEQFF.

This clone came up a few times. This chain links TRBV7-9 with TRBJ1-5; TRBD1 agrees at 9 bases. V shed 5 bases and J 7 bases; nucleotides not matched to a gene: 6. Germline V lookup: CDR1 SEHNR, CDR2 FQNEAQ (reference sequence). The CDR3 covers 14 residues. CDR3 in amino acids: CASSIQGAGQPQHF. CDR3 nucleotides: TGTGCCAGCAGCATACAGGGGGCAGGGCAGCCCCAGCATTTT.